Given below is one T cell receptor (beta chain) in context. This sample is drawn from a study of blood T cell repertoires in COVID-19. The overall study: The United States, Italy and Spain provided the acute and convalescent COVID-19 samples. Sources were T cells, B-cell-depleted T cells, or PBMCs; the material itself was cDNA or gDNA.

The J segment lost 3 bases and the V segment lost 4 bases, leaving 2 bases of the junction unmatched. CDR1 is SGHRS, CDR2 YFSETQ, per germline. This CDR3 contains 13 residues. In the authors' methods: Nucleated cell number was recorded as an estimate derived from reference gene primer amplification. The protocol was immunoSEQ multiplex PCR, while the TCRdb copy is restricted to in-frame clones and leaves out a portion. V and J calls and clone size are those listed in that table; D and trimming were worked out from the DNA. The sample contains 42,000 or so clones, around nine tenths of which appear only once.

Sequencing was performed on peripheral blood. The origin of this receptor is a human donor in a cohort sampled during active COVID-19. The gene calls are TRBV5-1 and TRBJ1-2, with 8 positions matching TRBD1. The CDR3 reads CASSPGQDYGYTF. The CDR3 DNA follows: TGCGCCAGCAGCCCGGGACAGGACTATGGCTACACCTTC.